The 29 T cell receptor beta chains presented below share a single source sample, sequenced in a study of shared clonotypes between healthy human individuals. Method: immunoSEQ multiplex PCR; TCRdb's copy keeps in-frame clones and lacks some. The top ten hold under 0.45% of the sample, which has around 1.4 million clones, approximately 98.5% seen once. The sequencing input was naive CD4+ T cells sorted from blood. Subset denoted: CD45RA+ positively selected. The receptors shown here come from a man under 40 in good health.

V and J are TRBV7-2 and TRBJ2-1; 8 bases fit TRBD2. Germline V gene data show CDR1 as SGHTA and CDR2 as FQGNSA. This CDR3 contains 14 residues. The ends lost 3 bases at V and 6 bases at J; junction bases unmatched: 4. DNA of the CDR3: TGTGCCAGCAGCTTTAGCGGGGAAGGCAATGAGCAGTTCTTC. Its protein product is CASSFSGEGNEQFF.

The V gene is TRBV28, the J gene TRBJ1-2, with 7 bases that match TRBD1. CDR1 and CDR2 (germline): MDHEN, SYDVKM. There are 13 residues in the CDR3. V trimming: 6 bases; J trimming: 3 bases; junction bases outside the gene matches: 4. The CDR3 protein is CASSEGTDYGYTF. The CDR3 DNA follows: TGTGCCAGCAGCGAAGGGACAGACTATGGCTACACCTTC.

V and J are TRBV28 and TRBJ1-4; D is ambiguous. The CDR3 runs to 15 residues. Per the germline V gene, CDR1 is MDHEN and CDR2 is SYDVKM. The V end lost 5 bases, the J end lost 5 bases, and 15 bases lay between the germline ends. This chain's CDR3 is CASSPLGFVNEKLFF. The DNA for the CDR3 is TGTGCCAGCAGTCCCCTCGGTTTCGTGAATGAAAAACTGTTTTTT.

The gene calls are TRBV5-1 and TRBJ2-1; 9 bases line up with TRBD2. With 4 bases clipped from V and 8 bases from J, the junction kept 10 bases outside the gene matches. The germline gives CDR1 SGHRS, CDR2 YFSETQ. CDR3 length: 15 residues. The CDR3, as DNA: TGCGCCAGCAGCATATTAGCGGGAGCGGGGGATGAGCAGTTCTTC. It codes for CASSILAGAGDEQFF. Looking up the rest from reference TRBV5-1 and TRBJ2-1 gives the full variable domain: KAGVTQTPRYLIKTRGQQVTLSCSPISGHRSVSWYQQTPGQGLQFLFEYFSETQRNKGNFPGRFSGRQFSNSRSEMNVSTLELGDSALYLCASSILAGAGDEQFFGPGTRLTVL.

The rearrangement uses TRBV7-3 and TRBJ2-3, with D perhaps matching TRBD1 (6 bases). V shed 3 bases and J shed 7 bases, with 8 bases lying between them. The CDR3 consists of 12 residues. Germline CDR1 and CDR2: SGHTA and FQGTGA. In DNA form, the CDR3 reads TGTGCCAGCAGCTTGGGGACAAATACGCAGTATTTT. It encodes CASSLGTNTQYF.

The rearrangement uses TRBV5-1 and TRBJ2-7, with unresolved D. The length of the CDR3 is 16 residues. Trimming removed 2 bases from V and 4 bases from J, with 19 bases in between. The germline CDR1 and CDR2 sequences are SGHRS and YFSETQ. The CDR3, as DNA: TGCGCCAGCAGCTTCGACATCGTGAACGCGGCGTACGAGCAGTACTTC. This codes for CASSFDIVNAAYEQYF.

The chain links TRBV7-2 to TRBJ1-5; TRBD1 matches at 8 bases. Germline CDR1 is SGHTA and CDR2 is FQGNSA. The CDR3 is 16 residues long. The V and J ends lost 3 bases and 5 bases, in that order; junction bases with no gene match: 9. The CDR3 DNA reads TGTGCCAGCAGCTTTACCGGGACAGGAGGGGATCAGCCCCAGCATTTT. Its protein product is CASSFTGTGGDQPQHF. Filled out from reference TRBV7-2 and TRBJ1-5, the complete variable domain reads GAGVSQSPSNKVTEKGKDVELRCDPISGHTALYWYRQSLGQGLEFLIYFQGNSAPDKSGLPSDRFSAERTGGSVSTLTIQRTQQEDSAVYLCASSFTGTGGDQPQHFGDGTRLSIL.

J is TRBJ2-2 and V is TRBV7-2; D ambiguous. The CDR3 is made up of 13 amino acids. Per the germline V gene, CDR1 is SGHTA and CDR2 is FQGNSA. Deletions cut 1 base from V and 5 bases from J, with 5 bases between. The DNA of the CDR3 is TGTGCCAGCAGCTTAGGGATGACCGGGGAGCTGTTTTTT. Translating it yields CASSLGMTGELFF.

This clone has a single count. The CDR3 region is CASSHRLRGRSDEQYF. The CDR3 coding sequence is TGCGCCAGCAGCCATCGCCTCAGGGGGCGCTCGGACGAGCAGTACTTC. This sequence joins TRBV4-3 and TRBJ2-7; 8 bases are a match to TRBD1. This CDR3 comprises 16 residues. CDR1 is LGHNA and CDR2 is YSLEER in the germline V gene. V was pared by 3 bases and J by 5 bases, with 12 bases of the junction left unmatched.

In its sample, this clone was seen once. The chain combines TRBV27 with TRBJ2-7, with 9 bases fitting TRBD1. The CDR3 sequence is 15 residues long. The junction had 11 bases not matched to a gene; V was cut back by 5 bases and J by 6 bases. CDR1 is MNHEY, CDR2 SMNVEV, per germline (reference sequence). The CDR3: CASSPPGQGMSEQYF. CDR3 bases: TGTGCCAGCAGTCCCCCCGGACAGGGGATGAGCGAGCAGTACTTC.

V and J are TRBV2 and TRBJ1-2; 7 bases fit TRBD1. Germline CDR1 reads SNHLY; CDR2 reads FYNNEI. Trimming cost V 6 bases and J 5 bases; bases outside gene matches: 9. The CDR3 consists of 14 residues. The CDR3 sequence: CASRFDPGGYGYTF. The CDR3 DNA reads TGTGCCAGCAGGTTCGACCCAGGGGGATATGGCTACACCTTC.

The J gene is TRBJ1-2, the V gene TRBV4-2; D perhaps matches TRBD1 (5 bases). The germline V gene has CDR1 LGHNA and CDR2 YNFKEQ. V was trimmed by 5 bases and J by 3 bases, leaving 10 bases between them. The CDR3 runs to 13 residues. CDR3 sequence reads: CASSVDRDYGYTF. The CDR3 bases are TGTGCCAGCAGCGTCGACAGAGACTATGGCTACACCTTC.

The chain employs TRBV10-2 and TRBJ2-3, with D hard to call. Trimming stripped 2 bases from V and 0 bases from J, with 9 bases between. CDR3 length: 15 residues. The germline V gene has CDR1 WSHSY and CDR2 SAAADI. CDR3 amino acids: CASSEVALSTDTQYF. The CDR3 DNA follows: TGCGCCAGCAGTGAGGTGGCACTTAGCACAGATACGCAGTATTTT.

In regard to this clone: The same CDR3 also results from other DNA sequences found in this sample. This chain connects TRBV30 to TRBJ2-1; D is ambiguous. The length of the CDR3 is 11 residues. Germline lookup yields CDR1 GTSNPN and CDR2 SVGIG (reference sequence). Trimming cost V 0 bases and J 8 bases, with 5 bases left between them. The chain's CDR3 is CAWSVLDEQFF. Here the CDR3 DNA reads TGTGCCTGGAGTGTACTGGATGAGCAGTTCTTC.

This sequence joins TRBV4-3 and TRBJ2-3; D is uncertain. CDR3 length: 14 amino acids. Deletions cut 0 bases from V and 7 bases from J, with 11 bases between. From germline, CDR1 is LGHNA and CDR2 YSLEER. The CDR3 DNA follows: TGCGCCAGCAGCCAAGAGTTTGCTGGGTATACGCAGTATTTT. It codes for CASSQEFAGYTQYF.

The rearrangement links TRBV5-4 to TRBJ2-7; 7 bases are shared with TRBD1. Per the germline V gene, CDR1 is SGHNT and CDR2 is YYREEE (reference sequence). V dropped 0 bases and J dropped 0; count of bases not matched to a gene: 6. CDR3 length: 16 amino acids. CDR3 sequence reads: CASSLVIRDSSYEQYF. The CDR3 DNA follows: TGTGCCAGCAGCTTGGTAATTCGGGACAGCTCCTACGAGCAGTACTTC.

The CDR3 bases are TGTGCCAGCAGCCTTGTCCCCGGAGCTAACTATGGCTACACCTTC. Amino acid sequence: CASSLVPGANYGYTF. The rearrangement joins TRBV7-2 to TRBJ1-2; D unresolved. Germline V lookup: CDR1 SGHTA, CDR2 FQGNSA. The V end was cut by 5 bases, the J end by 0 bases, with 13 bases between. The CDR3 totals 15 residues.

V gene TRBV4-3 combines with J gene TRBJ2-3, with D uncertain. Trimming cost V 3 bases and J 0 bases, with 10 bases left between them. Per germline, CDR1 LGHNA and CDR2 YSLEER. This CDR3 region has 15 residues. The CDR3: CASSHRSGSTDTQYF. In DNA form, the CDR3 reads TGCGCCAGCAGCCACAGATCGGGTAGCACAGATACGCAGTATTTT.

The chain is built from TRBV28 and TRBJ2-3, with TRBD1 matching over 8 bases. CDR3 size: 12 residues. From germline, CDR1 is MDHEN and CDR2 SYDVKM. V gave up 4 bases and J gave up 9 bases; unmatched junction bases: 3. The CDR3 nucleotides are TGTGCCAGCAGTTCCGACAGGGGAACGCAGTATTTT. Amino acids: CASSSDRGTQYF.

Notes on this clone: The junction departs from germline at one end; a sequencing error may be responsible. The chain recombines TRBV6-1 with TRBJ1-2; 7 bases line up with TRBD1. The V gene's germline CDR1 is MNHNS and CDR2 SASEGT. This CDR3 comprises 14 residues. The CDR3 coding sequence is TGTGCCAGCAGTGCCAAAGTTGGACCGGGACAGCTCCCCTTC. Protein product: CASSAKVGPGQLPF.

CDR3 in amino acids: CAISGLAASTDTQYF. The CDR3 region has the DNA TGTGCCATCAGTGGTCTAGCGGCTAGCACAGATACGCAGTATTTT. The chain joins TRBV10-3 to TRBJ2-3; 7 bases map to TRBD2. V trimming: 4 bases; J trimming: 0 bases; junction bases outside the gene matches: 4. The CDR3 runs 15 residues. The germline V gene encodes CDR1 ENHRY and CDR2 SYGVKD.

Regarding this clone: The sample contains more than one DNA sequence encoding this CDR3. The CDR3 region is CSARKSETQYF. For the CDR3, the DNA is TGCAGTGCTAGAAAGTCAGAGACCCAGTACTTC. This rearrangement joins TRBV20-1 to TRBJ2-5; no definite D call. The CDR3 consists of 11 residues. Trimming shortened V by 2 bases and J by 4 bases, and 5 bases separated the two germline ends. CDR1 DFQATT and CDR2 SNEGSKA come from the germline V gene (reference sequence).

The V gene is TRBV9, the J gene TRBJ2-1; 10 nucleotides match TRBD2. J gave up 6 bases and V 0 bases, and 6 bases lay outside the gene matches. Germline V gives CDR1 SGDLS, CDR2 YYNGEE. The CDR3 runs 16 residues. Here the CDR3 reads CASSVDLAGGRNEQFF. The CDR3 DNA is TGTGCCAGCAGCGTAGATTTAGCGGGAGGTCGCAATGAGCAGTTCTTC.

The rearrangement uses TRBV4-2 and TRBJ2-1; no clear D. The CDR3 is made up of 13 amino acids. V lost 0 bases to trimming and J lost 4 bases, with 4 bases between them. From germline, CDR1 is LGHNA and CDR2 YNFKEQ. The CDR3 protein is CASSQDMYNEQFF. CDR3 nucleotide sequence: TGTGCCAGCAGCCAAGATATGTACAATGAGCAGTTCTTC.

The chain employs TRBV10-1 and TRBJ2-1; 7 nucleotides line up with TRBD2. The trim removed 3 bases at V and 5 bases at J, leaving 7 bases unmatched. This CDR3 region has 15 residues. Germline loops: CDR1 WNHNN, CDR2 SYGVQD (reference sequence). The CDR3 reads CASSELLAAHNEQFF. In DNA, the CDR3 is TGCGCCAGCAGTGAATTGCTAGCGGCTCACAATGAGCAGTTCTTC.

V is TRBV28 and J is TRBJ2-7; D may correspond to TRBD1 or TRBD2 (5 bases each). Trimming pared 8 bases from V and 3 bases from J, leaving 14 bases between. The CDR3 covers 13 residues. Germline loops: CDR1 MDHEN, CDR2 SYDVKM. The CDR3 loop is CASVRDPYYEQYF. In nucleotides, the CDR3 is TGTGCCAGCGTCAGGGACCCTTACTACGAGCAGTACTTC.

This clone was observed a handful of times. Other DNA sequences in this specimen translate into the identical CDR3. CDR3 residues: CASSLAGGGETQYF. The CDR3, as DNA: TGCGCCAGCAGCTTAGCGGGAGGGGGAGAGACCCAGTACTTC. The V gene is TRBV5-1, the J gene TRBJ2-5, with 10 nucleotides matching TRBD2. J was trimmed by 4 bases and V by 2 bases; bases with no gene match: 2. This CDR3 is built from 14 residues. Germline values: CDR1 SGHRS, CDR2 YFSETQ.

This chain joins TRBV6-1 and TRBJ1-5; no reliable D call. The CDR3 consists of 13 residues. The germline gives CDR1 MNHNS, CDR2 SASEGT. V shed 5 bases and J shed 3 bases, with 8 bases lying between them. The CDR3 DNA follows: TGTGCCAGCAGTAGACCAGACAATCAGCCCCAGCATTTT. Amino acids: CASSRPDNQPQHF.

On this clone itself: This same CDR3 is encoded by further DNA sequences in the sample. V is TRBV5-4 and J is TRBJ2-2; D is ambiguous. The CDR3 is made up of 15 amino acids. V lost 0 bases and J lost 1, with 7 bases in between. Germline CDR1 reads SGHNT; CDR2 reads YYREEE (reference sequence). The CDR3 coding sequence is TGTGCCAGCAGCTTGGGGACGGGGAACACCGGGGAGCTGTTTTTT. Its protein product is CASSLGTGNTGELFF.